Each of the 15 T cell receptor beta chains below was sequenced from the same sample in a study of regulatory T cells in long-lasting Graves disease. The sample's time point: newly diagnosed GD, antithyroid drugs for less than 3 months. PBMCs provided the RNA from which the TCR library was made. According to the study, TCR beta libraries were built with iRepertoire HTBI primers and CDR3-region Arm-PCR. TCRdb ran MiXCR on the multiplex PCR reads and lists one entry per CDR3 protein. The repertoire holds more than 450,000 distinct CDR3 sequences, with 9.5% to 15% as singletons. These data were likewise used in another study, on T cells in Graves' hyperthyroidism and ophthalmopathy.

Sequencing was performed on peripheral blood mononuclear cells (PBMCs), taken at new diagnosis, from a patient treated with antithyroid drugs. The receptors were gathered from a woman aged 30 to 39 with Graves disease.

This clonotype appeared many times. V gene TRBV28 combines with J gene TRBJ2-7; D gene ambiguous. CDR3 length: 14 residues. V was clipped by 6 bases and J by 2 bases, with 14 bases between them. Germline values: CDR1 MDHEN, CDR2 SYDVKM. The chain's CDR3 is CASRVSVAAYEQYF. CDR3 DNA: TGTGCCAGCAGGGTTTCGGTGGCGGCCTACGAGCAGTACTTC.

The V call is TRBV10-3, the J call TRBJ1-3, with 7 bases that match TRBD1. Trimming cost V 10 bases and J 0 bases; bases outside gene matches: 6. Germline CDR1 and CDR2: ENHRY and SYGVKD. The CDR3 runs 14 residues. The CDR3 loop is CATWDRDSGNTIYF. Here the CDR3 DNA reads TGTGCCACGTGGGACAGAGACTCTGGAAACACCATATATTTT.

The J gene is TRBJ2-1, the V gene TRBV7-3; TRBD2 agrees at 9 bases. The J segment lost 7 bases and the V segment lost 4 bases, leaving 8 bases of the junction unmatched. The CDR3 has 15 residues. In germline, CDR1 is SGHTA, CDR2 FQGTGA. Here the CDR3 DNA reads TGTGCCAGCAGCTCGACTAGCGGAGGGAGGAATGAGCAGTTCTTC. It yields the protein CASSSTSGGRNEQFF.

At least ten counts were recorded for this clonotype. The CDR3 bases are TGTGCCACCAGTGACCCTTACCGGGAGGTGACAGATACGCAGTATTTT. Translating it yields CATSDPYREVTDTQYF. The chain has TRBV24-1 and TRBJ2-3; TRBD2 agrees at 7 bases. J gave up 3 bases and V 4 bases, and 9 bases lay outside the gene matches. CDR1 is KGHDR, CDR2 SFDVKD, per germline. The CDR3 extends over 16 amino acids.

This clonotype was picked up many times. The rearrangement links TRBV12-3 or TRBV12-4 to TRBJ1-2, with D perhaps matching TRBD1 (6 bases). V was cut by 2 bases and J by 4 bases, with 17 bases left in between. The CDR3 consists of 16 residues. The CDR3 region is CASSLRRDTFFYGYTF. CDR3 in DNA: TGTGCCAGCAGTTTACGCCGGGACACTTTCTTCTATGGCTACACCTTC.

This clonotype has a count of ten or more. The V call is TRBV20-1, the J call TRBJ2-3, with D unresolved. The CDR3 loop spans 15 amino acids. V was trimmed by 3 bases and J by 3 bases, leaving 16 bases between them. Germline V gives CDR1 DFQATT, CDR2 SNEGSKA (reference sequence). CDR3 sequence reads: CSASWMVVGTDTQYF. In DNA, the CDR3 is TGCAGTGCTAGCTGGATGGTTGTCGGAACAGATACGCAGTATTTT.

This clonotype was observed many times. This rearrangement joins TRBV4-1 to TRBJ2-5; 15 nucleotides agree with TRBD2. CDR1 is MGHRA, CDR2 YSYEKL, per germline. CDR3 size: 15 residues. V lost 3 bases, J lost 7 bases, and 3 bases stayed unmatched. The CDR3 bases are TGCGCCAGCAGCCAGGGACTAGCGGGAGGCGGGACCCAGTACTTC. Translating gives CASSQGLAGGGTQYF.

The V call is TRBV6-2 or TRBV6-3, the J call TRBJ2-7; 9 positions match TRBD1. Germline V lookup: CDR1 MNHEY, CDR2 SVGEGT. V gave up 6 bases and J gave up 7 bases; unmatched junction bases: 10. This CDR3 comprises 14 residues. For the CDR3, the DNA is TGTGCCAGCAGGTCCGGGACAGGGTTTAGGGAGCAGTACTTC. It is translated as CASRSGTGFREQYF.

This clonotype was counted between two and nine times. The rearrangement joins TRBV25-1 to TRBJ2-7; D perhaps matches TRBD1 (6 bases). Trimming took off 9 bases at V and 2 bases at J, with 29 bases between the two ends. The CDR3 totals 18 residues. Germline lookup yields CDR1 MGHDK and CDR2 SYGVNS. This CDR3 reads CASKDTGTLPAVPYEQYF. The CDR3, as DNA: TGTGCCAGTAAAGACACCGGGACACTTCCTGCGGTTCCCTACGAGCAGTACTTC.

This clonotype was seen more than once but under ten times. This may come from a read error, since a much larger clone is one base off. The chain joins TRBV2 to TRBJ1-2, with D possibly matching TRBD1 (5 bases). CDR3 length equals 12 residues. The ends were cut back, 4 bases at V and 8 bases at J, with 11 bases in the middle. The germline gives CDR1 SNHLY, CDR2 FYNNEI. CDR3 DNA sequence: TGTGCCAGCAGTGGCGGGGGGGGAGGCTACACCTTC. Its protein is CASSGGGGGYTF. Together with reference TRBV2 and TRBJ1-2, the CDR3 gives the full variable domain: EPEVTQTPSHQVTQMGQEVILRCVPISNHLYFYWYRQILGQKVEFLVSFYNNEISEKSEIFDDQFSVERPDGSNFTLKIRSTKLEDSAMYFCASSGGGGGYTFGSGTRLTVV.

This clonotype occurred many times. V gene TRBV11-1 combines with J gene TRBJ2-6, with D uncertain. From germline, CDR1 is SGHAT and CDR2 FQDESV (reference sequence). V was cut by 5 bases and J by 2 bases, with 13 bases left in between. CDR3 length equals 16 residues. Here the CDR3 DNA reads TGTGCCAGCAGCACCCAAACTTGGGCTGGGGCCAACGTCCTGACTTTC. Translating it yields CASSTQTWAGANVLTF.

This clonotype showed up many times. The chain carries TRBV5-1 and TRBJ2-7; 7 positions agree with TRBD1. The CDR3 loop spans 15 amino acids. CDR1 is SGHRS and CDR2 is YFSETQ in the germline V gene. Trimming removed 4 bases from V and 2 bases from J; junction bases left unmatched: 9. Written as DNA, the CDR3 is TGCGCCAGCAGCCCCGCCCCGGGACAGACCTACGAGCAGTACTTC. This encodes CASSPAPGQTYEQYF.

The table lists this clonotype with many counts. The CDR3 nucleotides are TGTGCCATAGGGACAGCGTTTTATGGCTACACCTTC. It specifies CAIGTAFYGYTF. This chain joins TRBV2 and TRBJ1-2, with 7 bases that match TRBD1. CDR1 and CDR2 from the germline V gene are SNHLY and FYNNEI. The CDR3 runs to 12 residues. V was pared by 10 bases and J by 5 bases, with 7 bases of the junction left unmatched.

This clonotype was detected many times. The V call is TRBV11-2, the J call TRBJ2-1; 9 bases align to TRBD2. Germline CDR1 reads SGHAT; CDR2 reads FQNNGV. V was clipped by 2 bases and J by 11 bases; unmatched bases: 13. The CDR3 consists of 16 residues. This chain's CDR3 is CASSLTNSGGLSKQFF. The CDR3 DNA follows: TGTGCCAGCAGCTTAACTAATAGCGGGGGCTTATCCAAGCAGTTCTTC.

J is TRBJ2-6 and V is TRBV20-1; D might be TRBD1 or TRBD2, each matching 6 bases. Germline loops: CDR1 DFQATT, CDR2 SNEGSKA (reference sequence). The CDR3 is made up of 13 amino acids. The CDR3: CAGHSPGANVLTF. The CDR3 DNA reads TGCGCGGGACACTCTCCTGGGGCCAACGTCCTGACTTTC.